Here is one TCR beta chain with its context. Its antigen is undetermined. These data are taken from a study of CXCR3-negative and CXCR3-positive naive CD8 T cells. Looking at the study overall: Libraries each contributed about 1.5 +/- 0.3 million TRB reads, for around 150 million in total. Broader study findings: Relative to CXCR3-negative naive cells, CXCR3-positive naive cells had more hydrophobic TRB CDR3s. Freshly isolated PBMCs were used in most assays, given partial CXCR3 loss after freezing. Both naive subsets had comparably high diversity; memory CD8+ cells much lower.

UMI-labeled 5' RACE yielded the TRB cDNA libraries. For each CDR3 protein, TCRdb gives one entry from its re-call of the 5' RACE reads, without DNA. The repertoire shows about 63,000 distinct CDR3 sequences; the top ten hold over 4%. The germline gives CDR1 SQVTM, CDR2 ANQGSEA. The CDR3 contains 15 residues. Cells that were CD45RO-CCR7+CD27+CD95- constituted naive CD8+ T cells. This clonotype originated in a human donor in good health. Some clones in this sample may be carry-over from other donors' samples. Sample: naive CXCR3+ CD8+ T cells from blood. Subset given: CD45RO-CCR7+CD27+CD95- naive CD8+ T cells expressing CXCR3 (TNR3+). J is TRBJ1-1 and V is TRBV29-1; TCRdb returns TRBD1, unconfirmable since there is no DNA. CDR3: CSVTGQADSNTEAFF.